This TCR beta chain was recovered during a study of blood T cells in healthy people across ages (dated by TCRdb to about 2015). In terms of the full investigation: Template switching captured roughly one uniquely barcoded TCR beta cDNA molecule per two T cells in model experiments. The study measured age-related changes in TCR beta repertoire diversity using deep sequencing normalized with unique cDNA molecular identifiers. The donors were split into four age groups: young (average around 15 years), middle-aged (about 40), aged (more than 60) and long-lived (under 90). Using the same blood draw, the study looked at two additional independent replicas of 1 million unique cDNA reads for two donors, one aged 18 to 30 and the other aged 80 or older.

In the case of this clonotype: Its antigen is not yet known. At one of its ends the junction is not consistent with the germline gene, which may arise from a read error.

Overall study outcomes, separate from this receptor: Because donor CMV infection status was unknown, age-related changes in expanded clonotypes were potentially confounded. Since profiling was done on bulk unsorted PBMCs, naive and antigen-experienced compartments could not be conclusively compared. Observed TCR beta diversity per million T cells fell roughly linearly with age, and a significant reduction was already apparent by age around 40. Total diversity estimates from one million sequenced T cells were considered lower bounds and underestimates. The long-lived group showed more naive CD4+ T cells, fewer expanded clones and increased TCR diversity than the aged group, suggesting age selection. There was a strong correlation between observed TCR beta diversity and the percentage of naive T cells measured by flow cytometry.

Taken from the germline V gene, the CDR1 and CDR2 loops are SGHAT and FQNNGV. Counted from cysteine to phenylalanine, this CDR3 has 13 amino acids. Left in the record is the CDR3 DNA by itself, 39 bases read in frame from the first base. The receptor library was made with 5' RACE. The sequencer was an Illumina HiSeq 2500. A second PCR of about 7 to 12 cycles was run with a J-beta primer mix and a sample-barcoded 5' primer. A unique molecular identifier was introduced onto each TCR beta cDNA molecule by a template-switch 5' adaptor carrying 12 random nucleotides. At least 2.5 million CDR3-containing paired-end reads were obtained from each sample. The Mint cDNA synthesis kit, primed by a TRBC-specific oligonucleotide, was used to synthesize first-strand cDNA from all RNA. After uracil-DNA glycosylase treatment, a first 18-cycle PCR used universal primers M1SS and BC2_uni_R on all cDNA. Per the source publication's procedure: Each sample was normalized by randomly selecting 1 million high-quality reads, each carrying a distinct molecular identifier. Instead of being binned into consensus sequences, reads with shared molecular identifiers were discarded. MiTCR, run with a Q25 quality threshold and the strictest error-elimination algorithm, handled CDR3 identification, clonotype clustering and error correction. Lower-bound total TCR beta diversity was estimated with a nonparametric unseen species model using Euler transformation. The public reads were reprocessed in TCRdb via fastp at Q25 and MiXCR, keeping in-frame beta chains. Every CDR3 protein is listed once, alongside the most common genes and DNA of its rows. The V and J calls, along with clone size, are taken from TCRdb and not from the paper's own processing. The sample table records approximately 800,000 distinct CDR3 sequences; 20% to 30% of these occur just once. 3% to 4% of the sample is taken by the ten largest.

Systemically healthy Caucasian individuals from Russia, roughly 40 in total and aged roughly 6 to 100 years, were included as donors. Each donor gave ten milliliters of peripheral blood, drawn into EDTA-treated Vacutainer tubes. PBMCs were isolated by Ficoll-Paque density-gradient centrifugation, with at least 6.5 million obtained per sample. Trizol reagent was used to extract total RNA from the PBMCs, yielding at least 5 micrograms per sample. Naive CD45RAhigh/CD27high T cell percentages were measured by flow cytometry on a PBMC aliquot from every donor. This sample also belongs to another study, concerning T cells of mothers and their children. As that second study puts it: Donors were nine systemically healthy Caucasian individuals: three mothers and their six children. cDNA synthesis consumed the entire amount of extracted RNA, loaded at 1.5 ug RNA in each 15 ul reaction. Sample barcodes and 2-4 random nucleotides were added via the M1S primer in the second PCR. More than 8 million TCR beta CDR3 reads were obtained from each mother, and some 3 million reads were obtained from each child. Thymic selection similarly shapes TCR recombination output in related and unrelated pairs, with minor effect from inherited differences. Normalized repertoire overlap was always found to be slightly, but never significantly, higher in related mother-child pairs than in unrelated mother-child pairs. No persistent microchimeric T cell clones were detected, at a sensitivity of approximately 110 clones per million clonotypes. In the study, deep NGS was used to compare the TCR beta repertoires of mothers and children, and features distinguishing related mother-child pairs from unrelated individuals were sought. The mean age was 40 +/- 4 years for the mothers and 11 +/- 4 years for the children. After adapters were ligated using NEBNext reagents, the libraries underwent 100+100 nt paired-end sequencing on an Illumina HiSeq 2000. To prevent cross-contamination, the mother and child libraries were prepared a month apart and were sequenced in separate runs. Between roughly 450,000 and 2,000,000 distinct TCR beta clonotypes were identified per donor. Naive TCR beta clonotypes were estimated from low-frequency clonotypes matched to each donor's FACS-determined naive share, without sorting.

The sample taken for sequencing was blood. The chain is encoded by TRBV11-2 joined to TRBJ2-3, with a tentative D gene TRBD2 over 5 matching bases. The sequence was obtained from a boy between 5 and 17 years old in good health. The CDR3 protein sequence reads: CASSLEDAGTQYF. The DNA is as follows: TGTGCCAGCAGCCTAGAAGACGCGGGCACGCAGTATTTT. This CDR3, with the reference TRBV11-2 and TRBJ2-3 proteins standing in past its ends, gives the full variable domain EAGVAQSPRYKIIEKRQSVAFWCNPISGHATLYWYQQILGQGPKLLIQFQNNGVVDDSQLPKDRFSAERLKGVDSTLKIQPAKLEDSAVYLCASSLEDAGTQYFGPGTRLTVL.